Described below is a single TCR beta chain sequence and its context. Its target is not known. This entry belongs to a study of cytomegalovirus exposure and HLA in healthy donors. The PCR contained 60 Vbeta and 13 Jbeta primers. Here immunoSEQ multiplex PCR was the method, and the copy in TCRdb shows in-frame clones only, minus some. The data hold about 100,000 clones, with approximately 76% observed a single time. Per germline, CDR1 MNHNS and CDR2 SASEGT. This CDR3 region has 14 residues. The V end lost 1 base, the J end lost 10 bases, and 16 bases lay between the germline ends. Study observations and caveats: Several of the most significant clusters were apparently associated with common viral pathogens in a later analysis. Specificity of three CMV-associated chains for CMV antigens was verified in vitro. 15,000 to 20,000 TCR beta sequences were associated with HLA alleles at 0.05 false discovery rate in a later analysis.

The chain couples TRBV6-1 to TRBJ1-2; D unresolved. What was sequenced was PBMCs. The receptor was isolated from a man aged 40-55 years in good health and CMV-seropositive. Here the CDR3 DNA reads TGTGCCAGCAGTGAAGACGTGAGGGCGCGGGACTACACCTTC. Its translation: CASSEDVRARDYTF.